This T cell receptor (beta chain) was identified during a study of cytomegalovirus exposure and HLA in healthy donors. This clone has a count of ten or more. Its specificity is unknown. Study results and caveats: Excluded were some V segments that proved indistinguishable, including TRBV6-2 and TRBV6-3. Most of the CMV-associated TCR beta chains (in a later analysis) appeared to be HLA-restricted. HLA allele associations emerged for fewer than 20,000 TCR beta sequences in a later analysis, at 0.05 false discovery rate. Listed as cytomegalovirus-associated were 150 or so TCR beta chains.

The germline V gene has CDR1 SGHNT and CDR2 YENEEA. This CDR3 is built from 18 residues. Trimming took 5 bases from V and 1 from J; bases not matched to a gene: 8. A multiplex PCR was run with 60 Vbeta primers and 13 Jbeta primers. Sequencing used immunoSEQ multiplex PCR; TCRdb keeps in-frame clones, though not all of them. Among about 200,000 clones listed, about three quarters were seen once. The sequencing input was PBMCs. The receptor was isolated from a man aged 18 to 29 in good health and CMV-seronegative. The chain uses TRBV11-3 and TRBJ2-2; 12 bases fit TRBD2. The CDR3 nucleotides are TGTGCCAGCAGCCTCGGAGAACTAGCGGGGGGGAACACCGGGGAGCTGTTTTTT. It translates to CASSLGELAGGNTGELFF.